Presented here are 29 T cell receptor beta chains from one specimen sequenced in a study of memory CD4+ T cells and cytomegalovirus serostatus (dated by TCRdb to between 2018 and 2021). To prepare the library, the immunoSEQ multiplex PCR assay was applied. TCRdb re-hosts the immuneACCESS table, in-frame sequences only. Its copies lack some clones; in the studies checked, an unresolved V gene accounts for under half of them, and the cause for the rest is not known. For this sample the table gives some 73,000 clones, of which under 80% were detected only once. The ten top clones hold approximately 2.4% of the sample. A FACSAria II was used to sort memory CD4+ T cells, defined as single viable CD3+CD4+CD8-CD45RO+ cells. The sample comprised memory CD4+ T cells from blood. The receptors stem from an adult in good health and CMV-seropositive.

The CDR3 DNA follows: TGTGCCAGCAGCTTGCCAGCGGGAGAGGTAGATACGCAGTATTTT. Amino acids: CASSLPAGEVDTQYF. V and J are TRBV5-8 and TRBJ2-3, with TRBD2 matching 8 bases. The CDR3 length is 15 residues. Germline V gene sequence: CDR1 SGHTS, CDR2 YDEGEE. J was trimmed by 5 bases and V by 1 base; bases with no gene match: 6.

The chain couples TRBV11-2 to TRBJ2-7; 7 bases map to TRBD2. Losses at the gene ends were 5 bases for V and 2 bases for J; bases not matched to a gene: 9. This CDR3 has 15 amino acids. Germline V gene sequence: CDR1 SGHAT, CDR2 FQNNGV. The CDR3 spells CASSPREGTTYEQYV. DNA for the CDR3: TGTGCCAGCAGCCCAAGGGAGGGGACCACCTACGAGCAGTACGTC.

This clone occurred a few times. The chain uses TRBV5-6 and TRBJ1-1, with D perhaps TRBD1 (5 bases). From germline, CDR1 is SGHDT and CDR2 YYEEEE. With 2 bases removed from V and 4 bases from J, the gap between germline ends came to 12 bases. The CDR3 runs 14 residues. The CDR3 spells CASSLGPGVTEAFF. CDR3 DNA: TGTGCCAGCAGCTTAGGACCGGGGGTCACTGAAGCTTTCTTT.

V is TRBV29-1 and J is TRBJ1-2, with unresolved D. Per germline, CDR1 SQVTM and CDR2 ANQGSEA. The CDR3 sequence is 11 residues long. V was clipped by 4 bases and J by 8 bases, with 11 bases between them. CDR3 sequence: CSVGASSGYTF. The CDR3 DNA is TGCAGCGTTGGCGCGTCCTCCGGCTACACCTTC.

The gene calls are TRBV10-1 and TRBJ2-1, with D unresolved. The V end lost 4 bases, the J end lost 0 bases, and 7 bases lay between the germline ends. Germline CDR1 is WNHNN and CDR2 is SYGVQD (reference sequence). This CDR3 is 14 amino acids long. The CDR3 coding sequence is TGCGCCAGCAGTGTTCGGAGCTCCTACAATGAGCAGTTCTTC. Amino acid sequence: CASSVRSSYNEQFF.

V usage is TRBV2 and J usage is TRBJ2-7, with D perhaps being TRBD1 or TRBD2 (5 bases each). V dropped 6 bases and J dropped 1 base, with 10 bases sitting between them. CDR3 length: 13 amino acids. Germline V gives CDR1 SNHLY, CDR2 FYNNEI. In nucleotides, the CDR3 is TGTGCCAGCAGGAGGGACGGATCCTACGAGCAGTACTTC. Its protein is CASRRDGSYEQYF.

The chain links TRBV5-1 to TRBJ1-1, with D perhaps TRBD1 (5 bases). The germline gives CDR1 SGHRS, CDR2 YFSETQ. The CDR3 is 13 residues long. Trimming took 1 base from V and 7 from J, leaving 11 bases between them. This chain's CDR3 is CASSLWQGIEAFF. CDR3 DNA sequence: TGCGCCAGCAGCTTGTGGCAGGGAATTGAAGCTTTCTTT.

This clone was counted between two and nine times. The sample has other DNA sequences that encode this CDR3 too. The rearrangement uses TRBV6-5 and TRBJ1-2, with a tentative D call TRBD1 (6 bases). The CDR3 extends over 14 amino acids. Germline V gives CDR1 MNHEY, CDR2 SVGAGI. Trimming took 6 bases from V and 4 from J, leaving 15 bases between them. Written as DNA, the CDR3 is TGTGCCAGCAGCCTAAGGGGGATCGGCTATGGCTACACCTTC. It specifies CASSLRGIGYGYTF.

The genes are TRBV2 and TRBJ2-5; possible D gene TRBD2, 7 bases. The CDR3 length is 14 residues. Deletions cut 6 bases from V and 4 bases from J, with 15 bases between. Germline V gene data show CDR1 as SNHLY and CDR2 as FYNNEI. The CDR3 region has the DNA TGTGCCAGCAGGAGAGGGGGGGCAGGAGAGACCCAGTACTTC. Amino acids: CASRRGGAGETQYF.

This chain connects TRBV6-6 to TRBJ1-2, with 7 bases fitting TRBD1. CDR3 length equals 15 residues. The J segment lost 0 bases and the V segment lost 4 bases, leaving 5 bases of the junction unmatched. Germline V gene lookup returns CDR1 MNHNY and CDR2 SVGAGI (reference sequence). CDR3 loop: CASSSFGQANYGYTF. CDR3 in DNA: TGTGCCAGCAGTTCCTTCGGACAGGCTAACTATGGCTACACCTTC.

This clone was recorded at least ten times. V gene TRBV6-1 combines with J gene TRBJ2-1; TRBD2 aligns across 7 bases. Germline V gene lookup returns CDR1 MNHNS and CDR2 SASEGT. V shed 2 bases and J 10 bases; nucleotides not matched to a gene: 8. The CDR3 has 14 amino acids. The CDR3 region has the DNA TGTGCCAGCAGTGAATCTCGCGGGAGAGGGGAGCAGTTCTTC. Residues: CASSESRGRGEQFF.

V is TRBV7-8 and J is TRBJ2-7, with 7 bases that match TRBD2. This CDR3 has 14 amino acids. Germline V gene sequence: CDR1 SGHVS, CDR2 FQNEAQ. Trimming cost V 0 bases and J 2 bases; bases outside gene matches: 1. CDR3 residues: CASSLAAGAYEQYV. The CDR3 DNA is TGTGCCAGCAGCTTAGCGGCGGGGGCCTACGAGCAGTACGTC.

The chain is built from TRBV6-6 and TRBJ2-3; TRBD1 or TRBD2 may be the D gene (5 bases each). In germline, CDR1 is MNHNY, CDR2 SVGAGI (reference sequence). The CDR3 is 14 amino acids. Trimming cost V 11 bases and J 1 base, with 16 bases left between them. This chain's CDR3 is CASGAGDGTDTQYF. As DNA, the CDR3 is TGTGCCTCTGGGGCGGGTGATGGCACAGATACGCAGTATTTT.

V usage is TRBV6-5 and J usage is TRBJ1-4, with 8 bases lining up with TRBD1. The CDR3 totals 15 residues. Germline-derived CDR1 and CDR2 are MNHEY and SVGAGI. V dropped 4 bases and J dropped 7; count of bases not matched to a gene: 8. The CDR3 coding sequence is TGTGCCAGCAGTTCGACGGACAGGGAACGTGAAAAACTGTTTTTT. Protein sequence: CASSSTDREREKLFF.

The gene calls are TRBV25-1 and TRBJ2-7; possible D gene TRBD2, 5 bases. This CDR3 spans 13 amino acids. V shed 6 bases and J shed 4 bases, with 13 bases lying between them. Germline V gene lookup returns CDR1 MGHDK and CDR2 SYGVNS. CDR3 in DNA: TGTGCCAGCAGGAAGGACTCGTTTTACGAGCAGTACTTC. Its protein is CASRKDSFYEQYF.

The chain combines TRBV11-3 with TRBJ2-3, with 7 bases matching TRBD1. After removal of 5 bases from V and 0 bases from J, the junction contained 5 bases not matched to a gene. The CDR3 is 15 residues long. CDR1 and CDR2 (germline): SGHNT, YENEEA. Here the CDR3 reads CASSARQGSTDTQYF. In DNA form, the CDR3 reads TGTGCCAGCAGCGCGAGACAGGGCAGCACAGATACGCAGTATTTT.

This chain links TRBV7-2 with TRBJ2-3; 8 bases are a match to TRBD2. CDR3 length: 15 amino acids. V dropped 3 bases and J dropped 4; count of bases not matched to a gene: 6. Germline CDR1 reads SGHTA; CDR2 reads FQGNSA. CDR3 loop: CASSLSSGMADTQYF. The CDR3 region has the DNA TGTGCCAGCAGCTTGAGTAGCGGGATGGCAGATACGCAGTATTTT.

The chain uses TRBV7-2 and TRBJ1-1; unclear D gene. The CDR3 totals 14 residues. Germline V lookup: CDR1 SGHTA, CDR2 FQGNSA. Trimming took off 1 base at V and 7 bases at J, with 13 bases between the two ends. The CDR3 coding sequence is TGTGCCAGCAGCTTAGGTAGGACGGCTTTTGAAGCTTTCTTT. Translated, it gives CASSLGRTAFEAFF.

The rearrangement links TRBV19 to TRBJ1-5; 7 positions match TRBD1. The CDR3 totals 14 residues. V was clipped by 5 bases and J by 5 bases; unmatched bases: 6. The germline V gene encodes CDR1 LNHDA and CDR2 SQIVND (reference sequence). DNA of the CDR3: TGTGCCAGTAGTCGACAGGGTTGGGATCAGCCCCAGCATTTT. Translated, it gives CASSRQGWDQPQHF.

This chain uses TRBV11-2 with TRBJ2-6, with D perhaps TRBD1 (6 bases). Germline lookup yields CDR1 SGHAT and CDR2 FQNNGV. The CDR3 is made up of 13 amino acids. CDR3 in DNA: TGTGGGGAAGGGGGTAGTGGGGCCAACGTCCTGACTTTC. This translates into CGEGGSGANVLTF.

This clone was seen only a few times. V and J are TRBV15 and TRBJ1-1; the D is unclear. The V gene's germline CDR1 is LNHNV and CDR2 YYDKDF (reference sequence). This CDR3 has 13 residues. V gave up 4 bases and J gave up 1 base, with 7 bases separating them. CDR3 bases: TGTGCCACCAGCATCAGTTGGAACACTGAAGCTTTCTTT. It codes for CATSISWNTEAFF.

This chain joins TRBV28 and TRBJ2-7, with a tentative D call TRBD1 (6 bases). CDR1 and CDR2 from the germline V gene are MDHEN and SYDVKM. Between the trimmed V and J ends, which lost 2 bases and 12 bases, there was a span of 11 bases. There are 11 residues in the CDR3. CDR3 nucleotides: TGTGCCAGCAGTTTAAGGGGGTACAGGTACTTC. It specifies CASSLRGYRYF.

The gene calls are TRBV2 and TRBJ2-5; 8 bases line up with TRBD2. Germline V lookup: CDR1 SNHLY, CDR2 FYNNEI. The CDR3 covers 14 residues. Trimming at V came to 1 base and at J to 4 bases, leaving 2 bases not matched to a gene. The CDR3 DNA reads as TGTGCCAGCAGTGAAGTCGCGGGAGGAGAGACCCAGTACTTC. Its translation is CASSEVAGGETQYF.

The V and J genes are TRBV19 and TRBJ1-1; 9 bases match TRBD1. Germline CDR1 reads LNHDA; CDR2 reads SQIVND (reference sequence). The CDR3 runs 15 residues. V dropped 3 bases and J dropped 5; count of bases not matched to a gene: 7. CDR3 nucleotides: TGTGCCAGTAGTATCCCGGGACAGGGAAAAACTGAAGCTTTCTTT. This gives the protein CASSIPGQGKTEAFF.

The chain joins TRBV2 to TRBJ1-2; the match to TRBD1 covers 7 bases. Trimming at V came to 4 bases and at J to 8 bases, leaving 13 bases not matched to a gene. From germline, CDR1 is SNHLY and CDR2 FYNNEI. This CDR3 has 15 residues. The CDR3, as DNA: TGTGCCAGCAGTGGGGGCCCCGACAGGGCGGAGGGCTACACCTTC. Encoded protein: CASSGGPDRAEGYTF.

This clone was counted once. The rearrangement links TRBV2 to TRBJ2-5; 15 bases align to TRBD2. CDR3 length: 15 residues. The germline V gene encodes CDR1 SNHLY and CDR2 FYNNEI. V shed 6 bases and J 4 bases; nucleotides not matched to a gene: 3. This CDR3 is CASRLGLAGGETQYF. The CDR3 bases are TGTGCCAGCAGGTTGGGACTAGCGGGGGGAGAGACCCAGTACTTC.

This chain uses TRBV7-9 with TRBJ2-3; TRBD2 agrees at 7 bases. The germline CDR1 and CDR2 sequences are SEHNR and FQNEAQ (reference sequence). This CDR3 has 16 amino acids. J was trimmed by 6 bases and V by 5 bases; bases with no gene match: 14. CDR3 residues: CASSPDSAGALDTQYF. CDR3 DNA sequence: TGTGCCAGCAGCCCGGATTCGGCGGGAGCCCTCGATACGCAGTATTTT. The full variable domain, rest sourced from reference TRBV7-9 and TRBJ2-3, is DTGVSQNPRHKITKRGQNVTFRCDPISEHNRLYWYRQTLGQGPEFLTYFQNEAQLEKSRLLSDRFSAERPKGSFSTLEIQRTEQGDSAMYLCASSPDSAGALDTQYFGPGTRLTVL.

The chain combines TRBV7-9 with TRBJ1-1; 7 bases are a match to TRBD1. From germline, CDR1 is SEHNR and CDR2 FQNEAQ (reference sequence). Losses at the gene ends were 8 bases for V and 5 bases for J; bases not matched to a gene: 14. This CDR3 has 15 amino acids. CDR3 sequence: CASDLGFGTATEAFF. The CDR3 DNA reads TGTGCCAGCGATTTAGGTTTTGGGACAGCAACTGAAGCTTTCTTT.

The chain carries TRBV7-2 and TRBJ2-5, with 8 bases lining up with TRBD1. CDR3 size: 14 residues. CDR1 is SGHTA, CDR2 FQGNSA, per germline. V lost 5 bases and J lost 5; bases outside the gene matches: 7. As DNA, the CDR3 is TGTGCCAGCAGCCCGGACAGGGCCGTGGAGACCCAGTACTTC. Its translation: CASSPDRAVETQYF.